These T cell receptor beta chains were read from a single sample in a study of T cell repertoires in cytomegalovirus infection. The antigens for these receptors are not known. TCRdb independently ran MiXCR on the reads; one entry per CDR3 protein. The sample includes fewer than 900,000 distinct CDR3 sequences, 29% of them seen just once. The source material was cultured CD8+ T cells from PBMCs, sampled from culture after CMV antigen stimulation. The receptors here all came from a human donor in good health (CMV status not recorded). Some clones in this sample may be carry-over from other donors' samples. Each CDR3 is given with its conserved first and last residue. The D gene is left open where the match is weak. Only some rows state a clone size, as once, few, many or a class for expanded clones.

clone size,V gene,J gene,D gene,CDR3 DNA,CDR3 protein
NA,TRBV24-1,TRBJ2-2,NA,TGTGCCACCAGTGACGTTGGACGGACGAACACCGGGGAGCTGTTTTTT,CATSDVGRTNTGELFF
few,TRBV7-9,TRBJ2-2,TRBD1,TGTGCCAGCAGCCGTCGACAGGGGGGGTCGGACACCGGGGAGCTGTTTTTT,CASSRRQGGSDTGELFF
many,TRBV12-5,TRBJ2-1,TRBD1,TGTGCTACCCGGGACAGCTACAATGAGCAGTTCTTC,CATRDSYNEQFF
NA,TRBV27,TRBJ1-5,TRBD1,TGTGCCAGCAGTTTATCGACTCCAGGGGGCGCGAATCAGCCCCAGCATTTT,CASSLSTPGGANQPQHF
NA,TRBV6-5,TRBJ2-7,TRBD2,TGTGCCAGCAGTTACTATTCTAGCGGATCATACGAGCAGTACTTC,CASSYYSSGSYEQYF
NA,TRBV9,TRBJ2-3,TRBD1,TGTGCCAGCAGCAATCCCGGGACAGGGGGAAGCACAGATACGCAGTATTTT,CASSNPGTGGSTDTQYF
NA,TRBV7-4,TRBJ2-1,TRBD2,TGTGCCAGCAGCTTTTTGGCTAGCGGTAATGAGCAGTTCTTC,CASSFLASGNEQFF
NA,TRBV25-1,TRBJ1-2,TRBD1,TGTGCCAGCTCAGGGGGAGAAGCTAACTATGGCTACACCTTC,CASSGGEANYGYTF
NA,TRBV2,TRBJ2-2,NA,TGTGCCAGCGCGCGGACCGGGGAGCTGTTTTTT,CASARTGELFF
many,TRBV7-8,TRBJ1-5,NA,TGTGCCAGCAGCTCCATTGGGGGCAATCAGCCCCAGCATTTT,CASSSIGGNQPQHF
few,TRBV11-2,TRBJ1-1,NA,TGTGCCAGCAGCTTGGGCAGGTACCTTTCCTTGAACACTGAAGCTTTCTTT,CASSLGRYLSLNTEAFF
NA,TRBV2,TRBJ2-7,TRBD2,TGTGCCAGCAGTGAAGGACTAGCGGGGTATCCCCAAATTGGAGAGCAGTACTTC,CASSEGLAGYPQIGEQYF
few,TRBV29-1,TRBJ1-3,NA,TGCAGCGTTGTTCCCCTAACTACTGGAAACACCATATATTTT,CSVVPLTTGNTIYF
NA,TRBV4-1,TRBJ2-7,TRBD1,TGCGCCAGCAGCCCCATATGGGGACAGGGATCCTACGAGCAGTACTTC,CASSPIWGQGSYEQYF
NA,TRBV27,TRBJ1-2,NA,TGTGCCAGCACCCCGGCGGGCAGAGCATACTACACCTTC,CASTPAGRAYYTF
NA,TRBV5-4,TRBJ2-4,NA,TGTGCCAGCAGCTTGGAGGAAAACATTCAGTACTTC,CASSLEENIQYF
NA,TRBV20-1,TRBJ1-5,NA,TGCAGTGCCCGGACAGTAAATCAGCCCCAGCATTTT,CSARTVNQPQHF
few,TRBV5-6,TRBJ1-2,NA,TGTGCCAGCAGCTCCCCTTCCCTGTACTTCAACTATGGCTACACCTTC,CASSSPSLYFNYGYTF
NA,TRBV27,TRBJ1-5,NA,TGTGCCAGCAGTTTATTTAGCCTTTCAAATCAGCCCCAGCATTTT,CASSLFSLSNQPQHF
NA,TRBV7-9,TRBJ1-2,TRBD1,TGTGCCAGCAGCCGGACAGGGGGAATAGGCTACACCTTC,CASSRTGGIGYTF
many,TRBV7-2,TRBJ2-7,TRBD2,TGTGCCAGCAGCCTCCTAGCGGTTACCTACGAGCAGTACTTC,CASSLLAVTYEQYF
NA,TRBV4-2,TRBJ1-3,NA,TGTGCCAGCAGCCATGACAGGAATTCTGGAAACACCATATATTTT,CASSHDRNSGNTIYF
few,TRBV19,TRBJ2-1,TRBD2,TGTGCCAGTAAGGTAGCGGGGGCCTACAATGAGCAGTTCTTC,CASKVAGAYNEQFF
NA,TRBV11-2,TRBJ1-6,NA,TGTGCCAGCAGCCCCCCCGACGTAGGGGTTCCGGCCCTCCACTTT,CASSPPDVGVPALHF
few,TRBV27,TRBJ1-1,NA,TGTGCCAGCAGCCCGGACCCTCGGGACACTGAAGCTTTCTTT,CASSPDPRDTEAFF
many,TRBV7-9,TRBJ2-3,NA,TGTGCCAGCAGCCACGTGGAACTAGTGTATCCAGATACGCAGTATTTT,CASSHVELVYPDTQYF
few,TRBV19,TRBJ2-2,TRBD1,TGTGCCAGTAGTATTGGGACAGCCACGACCGGGGAGCTGTTTTTT,CASSIGTATTGELFF
few,TRBV27,TRBJ2-3,TRBD2,TGTGCCAGCAGTCATCTCATAGCGGGGGGGGTCACAGATACGCAGTATTTT,CASSHLIAGGVTDTQYF
few,TRBV3-1,TRBJ1-2,NA,TGTGCCAGCAGCCATCCGTATCCTTGGGATGGCTACACCTTC,CASSHPYPWDGYTF
NA,TRBV19,TRBJ1-2,NA,TGTGCCAGTAGTATCGGGACCCACTATGGCTACACCTTC,CASSIGTHYGYTF
NA,TRBV20-1,TRBJ2-1,TRBD2,TGCAGTGCTAGAGATCGCAGGGACTACTACAATGAGCAGTTCTTC,CSARDRRDYYNEQFF
many,TRBV7-9,TRBJ1-3,TRBD1,TGTGCCAGCAGCTCAACCCGGACAGGAATCTCTGGAAACACCATATATTTT,CASSSTRTGISGNTIYF
once,TRBV6-2/TRBV6-3,TRBJ2-5,TRBD2,TGTGCCAGCGGGACTAGCCAAGTCCAAGAGACCCAGTACTTC,CASGTSQVQETQYF
few,TRBV7-9,TRBJ2-2,TRBD2,TGTGCCAGCAGCCGGAGCGGGGGGGCAGCCGGGGAGCTGTTTTTT,CASSRSGGAAGELFF
few,TRBV6-1,TRBJ2-2,NA,TGTGCAACCTTGGGCTTAACCGGGGAGCTGTTTTTT,CATLGLTGELFF
NA,TRBV4-1,TRBJ2-1,TRBD1,TGCGCCAGCAGCCACCCGGGACAGCACAATGAGCAGTTCTTC,CASSHPGQHNEQFF
few,TRBV7-9,TRBJ2-3,NA,TGTGCCAGCAGCTTAGGGATAGCGGACACAGATACGCAGTATTTT,CASSLGIADTDTQYF